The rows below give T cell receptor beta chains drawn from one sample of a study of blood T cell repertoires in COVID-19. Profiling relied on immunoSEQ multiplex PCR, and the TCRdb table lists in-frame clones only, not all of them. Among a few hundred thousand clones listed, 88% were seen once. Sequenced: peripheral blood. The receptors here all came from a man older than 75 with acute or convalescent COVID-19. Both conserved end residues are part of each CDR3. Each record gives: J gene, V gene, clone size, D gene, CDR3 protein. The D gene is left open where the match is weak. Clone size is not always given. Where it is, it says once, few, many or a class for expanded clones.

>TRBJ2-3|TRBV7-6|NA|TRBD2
CASSLQAGGIITDTQYF
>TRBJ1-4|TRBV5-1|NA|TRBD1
CASSTEGAATNEKLFF
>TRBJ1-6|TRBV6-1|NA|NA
CASSLEGSANSPLHF
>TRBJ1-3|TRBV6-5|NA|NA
CASSPLFGNTIYF
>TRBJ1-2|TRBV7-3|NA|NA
CASSTGYGGHTF
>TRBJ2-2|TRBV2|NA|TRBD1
CASKVTGVRTGELFF
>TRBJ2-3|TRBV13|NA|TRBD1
CASSPGTGEFSTDTQYF
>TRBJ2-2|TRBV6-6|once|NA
CASSYLQQGTGELFF
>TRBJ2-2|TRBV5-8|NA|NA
CASSLGTSNTGELFF
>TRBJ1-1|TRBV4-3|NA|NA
CASSQDQEGGKTEAFF
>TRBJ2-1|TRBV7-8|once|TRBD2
CASSLVRTSNQQFF
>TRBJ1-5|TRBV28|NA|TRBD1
CASSLPGQATGEPQHF
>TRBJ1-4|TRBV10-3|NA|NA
CAISDRGEKLFF
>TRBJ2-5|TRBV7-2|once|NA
CASSLPSETQYF
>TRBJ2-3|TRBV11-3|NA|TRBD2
CASSLDGTSGGADTQYF
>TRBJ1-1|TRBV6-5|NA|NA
CASVGNTEAFF
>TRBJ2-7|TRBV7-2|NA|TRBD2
CASSLHMGLAGALGYEQYF
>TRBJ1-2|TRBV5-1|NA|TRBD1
CASSFGQGNLYGYTF
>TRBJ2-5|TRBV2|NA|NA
CASDSGLSQETQYF
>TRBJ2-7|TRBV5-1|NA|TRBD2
CASSLGLGAGGSSYEQYF
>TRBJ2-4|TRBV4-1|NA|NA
CASSQTGIVNIQYF
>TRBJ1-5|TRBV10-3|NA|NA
CAISEDSSNQPQHF
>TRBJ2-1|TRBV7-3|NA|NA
CASSMGGGGYNNEQFF
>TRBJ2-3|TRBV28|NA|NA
CASSPATANSQYF
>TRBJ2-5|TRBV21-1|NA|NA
CASSNGPDRGGETQYF
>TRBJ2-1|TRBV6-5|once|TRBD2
CASSSIAGGMNEQFF
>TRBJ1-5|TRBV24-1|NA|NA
CATSGKQGDRRGYSNQPQHF
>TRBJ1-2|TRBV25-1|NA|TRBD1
CASSESGTGAPRGGYTF
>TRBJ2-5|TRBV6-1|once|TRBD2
CASSEDGLAGESQYF
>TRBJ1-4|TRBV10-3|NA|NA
CAISGAGGEKLFF
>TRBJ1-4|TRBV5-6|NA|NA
CASSFRVNEKLFF